This T cell receptor beta chain was documented in a study of blood T cell repertoires in COVID-19. In the study overall: Collection of acute and convalescent COVID-19 samples took place in the United States, Italy and Spain. From T cells, B-cell-depleted T cells, or PBMCs came the material, which was cDNA or gDNA.

In the original analysis: Amplification of reference gene primers provided the estimated nucleated cell counts. Profiling relied on immunoSEQ multiplex PCR, and the TCRdb table lists in-frame clones only, not all of them. The V and J calls and clone size are taken from that table; D and trimming were inferred from the DNA. The table records almost 70,000 clones, roughly nine tenths of them present only once. The CDR3 contains 16 residues. V trimming: 5 bases; J trimming: 2 bases; junction bases outside the gene matches: 8. Germline V CDR1 and CDR2: SEHNR, FQNEAQ (reference sequence). This sequence joins TRBV7-9 and TRBJ2-1, with 8 bases that match TRBD2. This clonotype was sampled from a woman between 45 and 60 years old with active COVID-19. The sequencing sample was made of peripheral blood. The CDR3 is CASSPPGGDPYNEQFF. CDR3 sequence (DNA): TGTGCCAGCAGCCCCCCGGGGGGGGACCCCTACAATGAGCAGTTCTTC.